This T cell receptor beta chain derives from a study of cytomegalovirus exposure and HLA in healthy donors. As for the study in general: In an earlier analysis, around 120 million unique TCR beta sequences were found from some 170 million T cells.

The PCR used 60 Vbeta and 13 Jbeta primers. Here immunoSEQ multiplex PCR was the method, and the copy in TCRdb shows in-frame clones only, minus some. The table records some 110,000 clones, less than 85% of them present only once. Germline V gives CDR1 MDHEN, CDR2 SYDVKM. The V gene lost 4 bases and the J gene lost 6 bases, with 19 bases spanning the gap. The CDR3 sequence is 16 residues long. Sequencing used PBMCs. This clonotype originated in a man between 45 and 60 years old in good health and CMV-seropositive. V and J are TRBV28 and TRBJ2-1; tentative D call: TRBD2 (6 bases). CDR3 nucleotide sequence: TGTGCCAGCAGTTCGACGACTAGAGGAATAGGCAATGAGCAGTTCTTC. This encodes CASSSTTRGIGNEQFF.